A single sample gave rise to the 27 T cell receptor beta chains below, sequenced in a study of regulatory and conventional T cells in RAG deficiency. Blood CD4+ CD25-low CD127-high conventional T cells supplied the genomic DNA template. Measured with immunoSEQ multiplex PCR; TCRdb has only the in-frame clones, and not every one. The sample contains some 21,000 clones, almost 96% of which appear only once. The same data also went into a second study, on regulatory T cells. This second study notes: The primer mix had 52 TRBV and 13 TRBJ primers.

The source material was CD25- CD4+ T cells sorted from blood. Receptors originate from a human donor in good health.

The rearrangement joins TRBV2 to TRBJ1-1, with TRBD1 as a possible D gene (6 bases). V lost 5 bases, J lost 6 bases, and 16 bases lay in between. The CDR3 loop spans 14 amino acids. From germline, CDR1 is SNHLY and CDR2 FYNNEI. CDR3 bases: TGTGCCAGCAGTCCTCGGTCAGGGGATTCTGAAGCTTTCTTT. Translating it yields CASSPRSGDSEAFF.

Here the CDR3 reads CASSRQGSVWGANVLTF. For the CDR3, the DNA is TGCGCCAGCAGCCGACAGGGGTCGGTGTGGGGGGCCAACGTCCTGACTTTC. This rearrangement joins TRBV5-1 to TRBJ2-6, with TRBD1 matching 8 bases. Unmatched junction bases numbered 10, after V lost 4 bases and J lost 4 bases. There are 17 residues in the CDR3. In germline, CDR1 is SGHRS, CDR2 YFSETQ.

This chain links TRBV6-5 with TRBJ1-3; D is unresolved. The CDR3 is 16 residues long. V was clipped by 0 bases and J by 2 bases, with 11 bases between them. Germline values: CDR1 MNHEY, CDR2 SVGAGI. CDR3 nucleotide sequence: TGTGCCAGCAGTTACTCGATGAGGGCACCTGGAAACACCATATATTTT. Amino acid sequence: CASSYSMRAPGNTIYF.

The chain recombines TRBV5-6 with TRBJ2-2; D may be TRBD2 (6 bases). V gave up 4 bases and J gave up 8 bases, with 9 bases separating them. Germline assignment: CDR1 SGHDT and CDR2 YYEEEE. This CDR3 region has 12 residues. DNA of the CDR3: TGTGCCAGCAGCCGTGGACTAGGGGAGCTGTTTTTT. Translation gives CASSRGLGELFF.

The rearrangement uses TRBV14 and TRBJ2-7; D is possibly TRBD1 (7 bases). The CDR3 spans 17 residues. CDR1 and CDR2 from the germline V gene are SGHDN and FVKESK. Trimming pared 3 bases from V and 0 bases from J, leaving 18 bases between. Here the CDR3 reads CASSQISGRDSSYEQYF. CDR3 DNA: TGTGCCAGCAGCCAGATCTCGGGGCGGGACAGCTCCTACGAGCAGTACTTC.

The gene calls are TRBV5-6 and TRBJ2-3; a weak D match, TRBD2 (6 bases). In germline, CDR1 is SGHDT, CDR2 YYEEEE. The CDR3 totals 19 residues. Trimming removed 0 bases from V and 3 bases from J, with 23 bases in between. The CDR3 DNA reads TGTGCCAGCAGCTTGGCCTTGGCATTGGGACTCCGGGGGACAGATACGCAGTATTTT. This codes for CASSLALALGLRGTDTQYF. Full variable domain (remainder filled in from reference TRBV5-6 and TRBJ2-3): DAGVTQSPTHLIKTRGQQVTLRCSPKSGHDTVSWYQQALGQGPQFIFQYYEEEERQRGNFPDRFSGHQFPNYSSELNVNALLLGDSALYLCASSLALALGLRGTDTQYFGPGTRLTVL.

This chain's CDR3 is CASSLEAGSPNTGELFF. CDR3 sequence (DNA): TGCGCCAGCAGCTTGGAGGCGGGGTCACCTAACACCGGGGAGCTGTTTTTT. This chain uses TRBV5-1 with TRBJ2-2; TRBD2 might be the D (6 bases). Looked up from germline, CDR1 is SGHRS and CDR2 is YFSETQ. Trimming removed 0 bases at V and 2 bases at J, with 14 bases between. This CDR3 is built from 17 residues.

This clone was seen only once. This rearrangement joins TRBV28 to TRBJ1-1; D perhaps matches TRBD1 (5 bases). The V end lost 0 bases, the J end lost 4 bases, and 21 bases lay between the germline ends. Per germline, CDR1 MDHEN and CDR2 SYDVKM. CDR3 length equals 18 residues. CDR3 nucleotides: TGTGCCAGCAGTTTATGGGGAGTTGGAGGGGAGTCCGGCACTGAAGCTTTCTTT. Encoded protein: CASSLWGVGGESGTEAFF.

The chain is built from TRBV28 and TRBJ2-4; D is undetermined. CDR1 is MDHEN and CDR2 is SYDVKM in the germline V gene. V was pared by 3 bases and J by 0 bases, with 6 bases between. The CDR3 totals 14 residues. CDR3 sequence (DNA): TGTGCCAGCAGTTTCAGATTAGCCAAAAACATTCAGTACTTC. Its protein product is CASSFRLAKNIQYF.

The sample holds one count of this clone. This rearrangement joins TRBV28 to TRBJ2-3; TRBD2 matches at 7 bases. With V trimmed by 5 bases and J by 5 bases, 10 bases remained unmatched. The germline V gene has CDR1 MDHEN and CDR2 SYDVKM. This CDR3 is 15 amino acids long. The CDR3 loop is CASSLTRGGVDTQYF. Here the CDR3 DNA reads TGTGCCAGCAGTCTGACGCGGGGAGGGGTAGATACGCAGTATTTT.

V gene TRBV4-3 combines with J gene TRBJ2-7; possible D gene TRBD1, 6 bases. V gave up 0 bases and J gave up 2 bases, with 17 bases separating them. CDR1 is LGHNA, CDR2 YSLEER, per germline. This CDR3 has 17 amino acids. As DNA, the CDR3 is TGCGCCAGCAGCCAAGAAGGGGTGCTGGACAGAGCCTACGAGCAGTACTTC. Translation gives CASSQEGVLDRAYEQYF.

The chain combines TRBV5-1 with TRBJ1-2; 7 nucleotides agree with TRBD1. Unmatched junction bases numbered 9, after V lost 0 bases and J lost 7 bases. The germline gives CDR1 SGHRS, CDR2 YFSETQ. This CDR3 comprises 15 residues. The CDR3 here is CASSLGQGVRSGYTF. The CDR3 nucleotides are TGCGCCAGCAGCTTGGGGCAGGGGGTCCGATCTGGCTACACCTTC.

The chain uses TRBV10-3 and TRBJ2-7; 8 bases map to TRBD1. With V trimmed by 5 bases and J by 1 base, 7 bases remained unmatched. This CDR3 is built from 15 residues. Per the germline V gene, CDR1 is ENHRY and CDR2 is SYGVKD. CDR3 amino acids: CAISLLGQGSYEQYF. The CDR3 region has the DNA TGTGCCATCAGTTTACTTGGACAGGGTTCCTACGAGCAGTACTTC.

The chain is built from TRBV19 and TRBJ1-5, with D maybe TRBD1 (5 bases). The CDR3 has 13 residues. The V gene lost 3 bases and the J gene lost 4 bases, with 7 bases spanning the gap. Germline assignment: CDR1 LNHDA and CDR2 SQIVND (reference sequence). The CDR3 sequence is CASSMTVNQPQHF. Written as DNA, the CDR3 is TGTGCCAGTAGTATGACAGTGAATCAGCCCCAGCATTTT.

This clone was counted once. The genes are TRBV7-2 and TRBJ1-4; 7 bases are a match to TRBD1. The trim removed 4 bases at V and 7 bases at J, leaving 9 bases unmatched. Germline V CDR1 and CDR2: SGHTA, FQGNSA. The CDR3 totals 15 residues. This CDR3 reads CASSWVRGRGEKLFF. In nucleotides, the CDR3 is TGTGCCAGCAGCTGGGTAAGGGGGCGAGGTGAAAAACTGTTTTTT.

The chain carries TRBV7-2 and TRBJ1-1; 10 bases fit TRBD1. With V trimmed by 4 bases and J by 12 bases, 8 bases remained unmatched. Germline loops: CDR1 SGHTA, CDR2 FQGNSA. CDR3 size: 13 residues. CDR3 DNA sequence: TGTGCCAGCAGCTGGGACAGGGGAGGGATGCCTTTCTTT. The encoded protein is CASSWDRGGMPFF.

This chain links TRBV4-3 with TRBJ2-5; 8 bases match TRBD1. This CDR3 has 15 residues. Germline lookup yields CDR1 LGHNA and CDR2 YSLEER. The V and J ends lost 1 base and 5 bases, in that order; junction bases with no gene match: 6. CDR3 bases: TGCGCCAGCAGCCAAGGCAGGGGGCCCGGGGAGACCCAGTACTTC. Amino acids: CASSQGRGPGETQYF.

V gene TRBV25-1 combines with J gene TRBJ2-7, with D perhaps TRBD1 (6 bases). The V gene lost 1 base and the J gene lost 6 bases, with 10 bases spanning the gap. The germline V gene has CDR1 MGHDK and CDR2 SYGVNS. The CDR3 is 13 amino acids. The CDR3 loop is CASSELGAGEQYF. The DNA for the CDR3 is TGTGCCAGCAGTGAATTGGGGGCTGGCGAGCAGTACTTC.

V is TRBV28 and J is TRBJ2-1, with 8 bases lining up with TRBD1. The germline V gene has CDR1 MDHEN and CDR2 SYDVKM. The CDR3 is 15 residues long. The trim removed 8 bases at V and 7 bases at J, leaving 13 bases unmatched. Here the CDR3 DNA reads TGTGCCAGCCGCTGGGGCAGGGGGCTTAAAAATGAGCAGTTCTTC. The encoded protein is CASRWGRGLKNEQFF.

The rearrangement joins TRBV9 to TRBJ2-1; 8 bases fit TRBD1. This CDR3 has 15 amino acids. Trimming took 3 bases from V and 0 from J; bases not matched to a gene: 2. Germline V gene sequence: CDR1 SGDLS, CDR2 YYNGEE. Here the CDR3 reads CASSGGQGSYNEQFF. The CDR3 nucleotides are TGTGCCAGCAGCGGTGGACAGGGCTCCTACAATGAGCAGTTCTTC. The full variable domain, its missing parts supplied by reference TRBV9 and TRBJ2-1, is DSGVTQTPKHLITATGQRVTLRCSPRSGDLSVYWYQQSLDQGLQFLIQYYNGEERAKGNILERFSAQQFPDLHSELNLSSLELGDSALYFCASSGGQGSYNEQFFGPGTRLTVL.

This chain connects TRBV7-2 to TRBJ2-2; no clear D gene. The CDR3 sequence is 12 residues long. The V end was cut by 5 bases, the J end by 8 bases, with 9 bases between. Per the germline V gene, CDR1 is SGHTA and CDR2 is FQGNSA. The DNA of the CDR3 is TGTGCCAGCAGCCTACTGTGGGGGGAGCTGTTTTTT. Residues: CASSLLWGELFF.

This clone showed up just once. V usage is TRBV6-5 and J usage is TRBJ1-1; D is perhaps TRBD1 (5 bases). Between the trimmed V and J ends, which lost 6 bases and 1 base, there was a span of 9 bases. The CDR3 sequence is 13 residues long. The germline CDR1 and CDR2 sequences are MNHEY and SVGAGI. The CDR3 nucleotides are TGTGCCAGCAGCCCTAGGGGGAACACTGAAGCTTTCTTT. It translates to CASSPRGNTEAFF.

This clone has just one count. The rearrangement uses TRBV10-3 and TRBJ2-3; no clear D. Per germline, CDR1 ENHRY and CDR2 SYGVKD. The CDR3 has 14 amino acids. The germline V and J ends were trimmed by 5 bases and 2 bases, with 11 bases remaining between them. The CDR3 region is CAISPIPTTDTQYF. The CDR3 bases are TGTGCCATCAGTCCCATACCTACCACAGATACGCAGTATTTT.

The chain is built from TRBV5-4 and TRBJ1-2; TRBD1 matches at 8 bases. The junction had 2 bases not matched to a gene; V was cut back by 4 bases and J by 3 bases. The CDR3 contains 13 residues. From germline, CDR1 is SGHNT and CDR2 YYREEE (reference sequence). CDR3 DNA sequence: TGTGCCAGCAGCCCGGACAGGGACTATGGCTACACCTTC. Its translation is CASSPDRDYGYTF.

The CDR3 region is CASSPGQGANYGYTF. CDR3 nucleotide sequence: TGTGCCAGCAGCCCAGGACAGGGGGCTAACTATGGCTACACCTTC. The chain joins TRBV7-9 to TRBJ1-2, with 10 bases aligning to TRBD1. Germline loops: CDR1 SEHNR, CDR2 FQNEAQ (reference sequence). The CDR3 contains 15 residues. Unmatched junction bases numbered 3, after V lost 5 bases and J lost 0 bases. The variable domain in full, completed from reference TRBV7-9 and TRBJ1-2, reads DTGVSQNPRHKITKRGQNVTFRCDPISEHNRLYWYRQTLGQGPEFLTYFQNEAQLEKSRLLSDRFSAERPKGSFSTLEIQRTEQGDSAMYLCASSPGQGANYGYTFGSGTRLTVV.

As DNA, the CDR3 is TGTGCCAGCAGTTCCATACAGGGCCTGCATGGCTACACCTTC. It encodes CASSSIQGLHGYTF. This chain joins TRBV6-1 and TRBJ1-2; D possibly corresponds to TRBD1 (6 bases). CDR3 length equals 14 residues. Trimming cost V 5 bases and J 6 bases, with 16 bases left between them. CDR1 and CDR2 (germline): MNHNS, SASEGT.

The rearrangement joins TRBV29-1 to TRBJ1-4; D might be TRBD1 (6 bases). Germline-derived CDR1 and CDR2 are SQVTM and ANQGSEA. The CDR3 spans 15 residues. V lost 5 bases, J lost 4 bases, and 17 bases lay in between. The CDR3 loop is CSVNERTEDNEKLFF. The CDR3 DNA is TGCAGCGTTAACGAAAGGACAGAAGATAATGAAAAACTGTTTTTT.